These T cell receptor beta chains were read from a single sample in a study of blood T cells in healthy people across ages. Via MiXCR, TCRdb re-called the 5' RACE reads, giving one row per CDR3 protein. The sample holds roughly 800,000 distinct CDR3 sequences, more than 20% seen once. These same records also appear under a second study, on T cells of mothers and their children.

The sample was blood. Every receptor here comes from a boy younger than 18 in good health. The CDR3 runs from the conserved cysteine through the conserved F or W. D genes are given only for firm matches. A row's size may be missing; if present it is once, few, many or a size class.

J gene	V gene	clone size	D gene	CDR3 protein	CDR3 DNA
TRBJ1-1	TRBV28	NA	TRBD1	CASSFRRQGTNTEAFF	TGTGCCAGCAGTTTCCGGAGACAGGGGACGAACACTGAAGCTTTCTTT
TRBJ2-1	TRBV6-2/TRBV6-3	few	TRBD2	CASTRSGGVWYNEQFF	TGTGCCAGCACCCGATCGGGAGGGGTGTGGTACAATGAGCAGTTCTTC
TRBJ2-2	TRBV20-1	once	NA	CSASSGSPGELFF	TGCAGTGCTAGTTCCGGGAGTCCCGGGGAGCTGTTTTTT
TRBJ2-3	TRBV4-3	few	NA	CASSQGSGYTQYF	TGCGCCAGCAGCCAAGGTAGCGGATATACGCAGTATTTT
TRBJ1-2	TRBV20-1	NA	TRBD1	CSARRTGDGYTF	TGCAGTGCCAGAAGGACAGGGGATGGCTACACCTTC
TRBJ2-7	TRBV7-2	few	NA	CASSLRGAPGSYEQYF	TGTGCCAGCAGCCTTAGAGGGGCCCCGGGCTCCTACGAGCAGTACTTC
TRBJ2-1	TRBV25-1	NA	NA	CASSYTGTGTYNEQFF	TGTGCCAGCAGTTACACCGGGACGGGGACCTACAATGAGCAGTTCTTC
TRBJ2-7	TRBV6-5	NA	NA	CASSYQEVSYEQYF	TGTGCCAGCAGTTACCAAGAAGTTAGCTACGAGCAGTACTTC
TRBJ2-6	TRBV30	NA	NA	CAWRTPWAGANVLTF	TGTGCCTGGAGGACCCCTTGGGCCGGGGCCAACGTCCTGACTTTC
TRBJ1-5	TRBV6-5	few	TRBD1	CASSRQGGGQPQHF	TGTGCCAGCAGCAGACAGGGGGGCGGGCAGCCCCAGCATTTT
TRBJ2-5	TRBV12-3/TRBV12-4	NA	TRBD2	CASSSRTSLHF	TGTGCCAGCAGTTCCAGGACTAGCCTGCACTTC
TRBJ2-7	TRBV4-3	NA	TRBD2	CASSQDAAAGVTYEQYF	TGCGCCAGCAGCCAAGATGCGGCAGCGGGAGTTACCTACGAGCAGTACTTC
TRBJ2-1	TRBV20-1	NA	NA	CSARKNRDTSSYNEQFF	TGCAGTGCTAGGAAGAACCGGGACACCTCTTCCTACAATGAGCAGTTCTTC
TRBJ2-1	TRBV7-2	NA	NA	CASSLAKGIWHEQFF	TGTGCCAGCAGCTTAGCTAAGGGCATATGGCATGAGCAGTTCTTC
TRBJ1-2	TRBV28	few	NA	CASRINYGYTF	TGTGCCAGCAGAATAAACTATGGCTACACCTTC
TRBJ2-4	TRBV7-8	NA	NA	CASSGPRSGQPGGNIQYF	TGTGCCAGCAGCGGCCCGAGGAGCGGACAGCCTGGAGGAAACATTCAGTACTTC
TRBJ2-1	TRBV4-3	NA	NA	CASSYERGTYNEQFF	TGCGCCAGCAGCTACGAGAGGGGGACCTACAATGAGCAGTTCTTC
TRBJ2-5	TRBV5-1	few	TRBD2	CASRPGLGLETQYF	TGCGCCAGCAGGCCGGGACTAGGGCTGGAGACCCAGTACTTC
TRBJ2-7	TRBV7-2	NA	TRBD2	CASSLDPAGADEQYF	TGTGCCAGCAGCTTAGACCCAGCGGGAGCGGACGAGCAGTACTTC
TRBJ1-2	TRBV7-2	NA	NA	CASSLNIGYTF	TGTGCCAGCAGCTTAAATATTGGCTACACCTTC
TRBJ2-1	TRBV4-3	NA	NA	CASSQLVGYNEQFF	TGCGCCAGCAGCCAGTTAGTGGGTTACAATGAGCAGTTCTTC
TRBJ2-1	TRBV7-9	NA	TRBD2	CASSLGFWGTSGSSDEQFF	TGTGCCAGCAGCTTAGGTTTTTGGGGGACTAGCGGGAGTAGCGATGAGCAGTTCTTC
TRBJ2-2	TRBV6-2/TRBV6-3	NA	NA	CASEQDLVNTGELFF	TGTGCCAGCGAACAGGACTTGGTAAACACCGGGGAGCTGTTTTTT
TRBJ2-5	TRBV5-4	NA	NA	CASSMGQGTETQYF	TGTGCCAGCTCCATGGGGCAGGGGACGGAGACCCAGTACTTC
TRBJ2-7	TRBV29-1	NA	TRBD1	CSVWGQGLNEQYF	TGCAGCGTCTGGGGACAGGGTCTCAACGAGCAGTACTTC
TRBJ2-7	TRBV6-5	NA	NA	CASSYSRKGYEQYF	TGTGCCAGCAGTTACTCGAGGAAGGGCTACGAGCAGTACTTC
TRBJ2-1	TRBV28	few	TRBD2	CASRPGTSGRSSYNEQFF	TGTGCCAGCAGGCCAGGGACTAGCGGGAGAAGCTCCTACAATGAGCAGTTCTTC
TRBJ2-6	TRBV6-5	NA	NA	CASSSPPVQPSGANVLTF	TGTGCCAGCAGTTCGCCTCCGGTACAGCCCTCTGGGGCCAACGTCCTGACTTTC
TRBJ1-4	TRBV4-2	NA	NA	CASSQDRGLGLFF	TGTGCCAGCAGCCAAGACCGAGGACTTGGACTGTTTTTT
TRBJ2-7	TRBV29-1	NA	NA	CSASPGGSDEQYF	TGCAGCGCTTCGCCAGGGGGGTCGGACGAGCAGTACTTC
TRBJ1-1	TRBV9	NA	NA	CASSVAWDTEAFF	TGTGCCAGCAGCGTAGCCTGGGACACTGAAGCTTTCTTT
TRBJ1-1	TRBV6-2/TRBV6-3	NA	TRBD1	CASSVTGGPTEAFF	TGTGCCAGCAGTGTGACAGGGGGCCCCACTGAAGCTTTCTTT
TRBJ2-5	TRBV10-3	many	NA	CAIMGVDEETQYF	TGTGCCATCATGGGAGTAGACGAAGAGACCCAGTACTTC
TRBJ2-1	TRBV2	few	NA	CASSESTSLVDNEQFF	TGTGCCAGCAGTGAAAGTACTAGCCTCGTCGACAATGAGCAGTTCTTC
TRBJ2-1	TRBV29-1	few	NA	CSVEDMSSYNEQFF	TGCAGCGTTGAAGACATGAGCTCCTACAATGAGCAGTTCTTC
TRBJ2-5	TRBV6-5	few	NA	CASSGWTSQETQYF	TGTGCCAGCAGCGGATGGACCAGCCAAGAGACCCAGTACTTC
TRBJ2-2	TRBV3-1	few	TRBD1	CASSPGTVLGFARSSITGELFF	TGTGCCAGCAGCCCGGGGACAGTTCTCGGTTTTGCCCGAAGTTCTATCACCGGGGAGCTGTTTTTT
TRBJ2-3	TRBV14	NA	TRBD2	CASSQGTSGSADTQYF	TGTGCCAGCAGCCAAGGGACTAGCGGGAGCGCAGATACGCAGTATTTT
TRBJ2-1	TRBV29-1	few	NA	CSVWTGNEQFF	TGCAGCGTGTGGACGGGCAATGAGCAGTTCTTC
TRBJ2-5	TRBV27	NA	TRBD2	CASSLQPGLAGPETHYF	TGTGCCAGCAGTCTCCAGCCGGGACTAGCGGGGCCAGAGACCCACTACTTC
TRBJ2-2	TRBV7-2	NA	NA	CASSLALEGSRVGELFF	TGTGCCAGCAGCTTAGCCCTGGAGGGGTCCAGGGTCGGGGAGCTGTTTTTT
TRBJ2-1	TRBV12-3/TRBV12-4	NA	NA	CASTLDLYNEQFF	TGTGCCAGCACCCTAGACCTCTACAATGAGCAGTTCTTC
TRBJ2-7	TRBV4-1	few	NA	CASSQDPNNPGEQYF	TGCGCCAGCAGCCAAGACCCAAACAACCCTGGGGAGCAGTACTTC
TRBJ2-7	TRBV27	NA	NA	CASSFRSGYEQYF	TGTGCCAGCAGCTTCCGGAGCGGATACGAGCAGTACTTC
TRBJ2-1	TRBV12-3/TRBV12-4	few	TRBD2	CASSFAGGNEQFF	TGTGCCAGCAGTTTCGCGGGGGGCAATGAGCAGTTCTTC
TRBJ2-1	TRBV2	NA	TRBD2	CASTGTNNNGQFF	TGTGCCAGCACCGGGACTAACAACAATGGGCAGTTCTTC
TRBJ2-7	TRBV20-1	few	NA	CSARDGQNLYEQYF	TGCAGTGCTAGAGATGGACAGAATCTCTACGAGCAGTACTTC
TRBJ1-6	TRBV7-2	NA	TRBD1	CASSSADRINSPLHF	TGTGCCAGCAGCTCCGCGGACAGGATTAATTCACCCCTCCACTTT
TRBJ1-1	TRBV20-1	NA	NA	CSEKGNTEAFF	TGCAGTGAAAAGGGGAACACTGAAGCTTTCTTT
TRBJ2-5	TRBV4-1	NA	TRBD2	CASSQVPWASGSQETQYF	TGCGCCAGCAGCCAAGTCCCGTGGGCTAGCGGGAGTCAGGAGACCCAGTACTTC
TRBJ2-5	TRBV29-1	NA	NA	CSVARQGKETQYF	TGCAGCGTTGCTCGGCAGGGAAAAGAGACCCAGTACTTC
TRBJ2-5	TRBV3-1	many	TRBD1	CASSQLYRGLETQYF	TGTGCCAGCAGCCAATTGTACAGGGGGCTGGAGACCCAGTACTTC
TRBJ2-7	TRBV20-1	NA	NA	CSAPPFVGYEQYF	TGCAGTGCTCCCCCCTTTGTGGGGTACGAGCAGTACTTC
TRBJ2-4	TRBV27	few	TRBD1	CASSLISGQGINIQYF	TGTGCCAGCAGTTTAATCTCGGGACAGGGTATAAACATTCAGTACTTC